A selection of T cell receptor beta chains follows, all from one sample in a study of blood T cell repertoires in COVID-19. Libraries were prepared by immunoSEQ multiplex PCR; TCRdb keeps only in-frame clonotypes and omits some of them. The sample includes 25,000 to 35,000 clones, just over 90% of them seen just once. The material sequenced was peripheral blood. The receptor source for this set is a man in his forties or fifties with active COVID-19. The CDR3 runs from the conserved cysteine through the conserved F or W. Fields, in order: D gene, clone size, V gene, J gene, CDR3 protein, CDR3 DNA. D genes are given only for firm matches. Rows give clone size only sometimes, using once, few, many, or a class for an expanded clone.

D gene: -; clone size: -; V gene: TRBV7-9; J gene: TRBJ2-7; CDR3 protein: CASSHAGISEQYF; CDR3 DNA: TGTGCCAGCAGCCACGCAGGGATCTCAGAGCAGTACTTC
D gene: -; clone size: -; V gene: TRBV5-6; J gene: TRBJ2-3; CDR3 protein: CASSLSLAPDTQYF; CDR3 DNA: TGTGCCAGCAGCTTGTCCCTAGCCCCAGATACGCAGTATTTT
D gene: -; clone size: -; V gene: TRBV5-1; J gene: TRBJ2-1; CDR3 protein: CASSLAESYNEQFF; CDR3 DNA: TGCGCCAGCAGCTTGGCGGAGTCCTACAATGAGCAGTTCTTC
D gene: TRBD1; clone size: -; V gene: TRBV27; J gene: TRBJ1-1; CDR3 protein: CASSVDRANTEAFF; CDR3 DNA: TGTGCCAGCAGTGTAGACAGGGCTAACACTGAAGCTTTCTTT
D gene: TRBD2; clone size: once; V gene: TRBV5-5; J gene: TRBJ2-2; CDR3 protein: CASSLISGLNTGELFF; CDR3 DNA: TGTGCCAGCAGCCTAATTAGCGGGTTGAACACCGGGGAGCTGTTTTTT
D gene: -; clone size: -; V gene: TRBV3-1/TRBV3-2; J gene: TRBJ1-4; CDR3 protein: CASAGRAVEKLFF; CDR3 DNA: TGTGCCAGCGCGGGAAGGGCGGTTGAAAAACTGTTTTTT
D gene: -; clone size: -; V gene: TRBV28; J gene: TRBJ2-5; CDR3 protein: CASSGQLQETQYF; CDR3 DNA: TGTGCCAGCAGTGGACAGCTCCAAGAGACCCAGTACTTC
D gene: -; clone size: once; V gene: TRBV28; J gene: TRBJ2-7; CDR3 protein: CASNPRQGYEQYF; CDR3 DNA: TGTGCCAGCAACCCCCGCCAGGGATACGAGCAGTACTTC
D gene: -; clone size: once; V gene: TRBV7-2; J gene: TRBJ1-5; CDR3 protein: CASSLEEAQPQHF; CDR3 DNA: TGTGCCAGCAGCCTAGAAGAAGCTCAGCCCCAGCATTTT
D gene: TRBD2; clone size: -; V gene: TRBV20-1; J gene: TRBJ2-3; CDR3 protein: CSASGTSGRSGDTQYF; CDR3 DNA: TGCAGTGCTAGTGGGACTAGCGGGAGGAGCGGAGATACGCAGTATTTT
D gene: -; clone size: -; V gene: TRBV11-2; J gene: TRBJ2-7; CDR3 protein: CASIAWGGGSYEQYF; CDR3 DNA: TGTGCCAGCATCGCCTGGGGGGGCGGGTCCTACGAGCAGTACTTC
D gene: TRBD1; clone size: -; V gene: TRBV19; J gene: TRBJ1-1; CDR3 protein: CASQGQGRTEAFF; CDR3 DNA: TGTGCCAGTCAGGGACAGGGCAGGACTGAAGCTTTCTTT
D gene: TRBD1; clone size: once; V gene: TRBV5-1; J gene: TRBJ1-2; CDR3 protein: CASSLEGGRGGYTF; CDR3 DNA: TGCGCCAGCAGCTTGGAAGGGGGCCGGGGCGGCTACACCTTC
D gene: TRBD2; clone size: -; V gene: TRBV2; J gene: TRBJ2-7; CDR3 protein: CASRAGASEQYF; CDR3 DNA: TGTGCCAGCCGAGCGGGAGCGAGCGAGCAGTACTTC
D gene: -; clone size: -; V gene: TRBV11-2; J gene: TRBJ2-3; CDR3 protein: CASSRRAEGTDTQYF; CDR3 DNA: TGTGCCAGCAGCCGAAGAGCGGAGGGCACAGATACGCAGTATTTT
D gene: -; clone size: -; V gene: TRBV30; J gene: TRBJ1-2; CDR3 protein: CAWSRGGARSNRGYTF; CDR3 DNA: TGTGCCTGGAGTCGGGGAGGAGCTCGGTCGAATCGTGGCTACACCTTC
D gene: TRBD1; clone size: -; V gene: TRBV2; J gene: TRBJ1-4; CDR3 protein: CASRSPGTASLTNEKLFF; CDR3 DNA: TGTGCCAGCAGAAGCCCCGGGACAGCATCTTTAACTAATGAAAAACTGTTTTTT
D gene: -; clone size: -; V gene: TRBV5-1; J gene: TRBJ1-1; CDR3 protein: CASSSEGFTEAFF; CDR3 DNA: TGCGCCAGCAGTTCGGAGGGCTTCACTGAAGCTTTCTTT
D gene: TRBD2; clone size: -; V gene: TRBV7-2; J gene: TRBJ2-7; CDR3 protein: CASSLASGGAYEQYF; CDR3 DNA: TGTGCCAGCAGCTTAGCTAGCGGGGGAGCCTACGAGCAGTACTTC
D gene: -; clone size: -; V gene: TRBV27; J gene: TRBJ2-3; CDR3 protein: CASSLLVPRTDTQYF; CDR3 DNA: TGTGCCAGCAGTTTATTAGTACCCCGCACAGATACGCAGTATTTT
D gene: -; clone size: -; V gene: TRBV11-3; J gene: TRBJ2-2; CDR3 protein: CASSSGLANTGELFF; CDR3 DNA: TGTGCCAGCAGCTCCGGACTGGCTAACACCGGGGAGCTGTTTTTT
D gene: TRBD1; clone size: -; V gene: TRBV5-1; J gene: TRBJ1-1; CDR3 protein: CASSLTTGVEAFF; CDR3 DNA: TGCGCCAGCAGCCTGACAACAGGGGTTGAAGCTTTCTTT
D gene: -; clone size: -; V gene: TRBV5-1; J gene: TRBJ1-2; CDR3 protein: CASSSGVAGRQLYGYTF; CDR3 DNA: TGCGCCAGCAGCTCGGGGGTCGCAGGGAGGCAGCTCTATGGCTACACCTTC
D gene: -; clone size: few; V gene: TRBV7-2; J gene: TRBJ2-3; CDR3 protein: CASSSPKNQGRTHTDTQYF; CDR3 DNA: TGTGCCAGCAGCTCCCCCAAAAACCAGGGAAGGACACACACAGATACGCAGTATTTT
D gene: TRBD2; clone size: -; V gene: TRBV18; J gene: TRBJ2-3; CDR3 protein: CASTSTAGGGTDTQYF; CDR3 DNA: TGTGCCAGCACCAGCACAGCGGGAGGCGGCACAGATACGCAGTATTTT
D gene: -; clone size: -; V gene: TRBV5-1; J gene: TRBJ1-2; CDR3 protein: CASSLRGNYGYTF; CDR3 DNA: TGCGCCAGCAGCTTGAGAGGGAACTATGGCTACACCTTC
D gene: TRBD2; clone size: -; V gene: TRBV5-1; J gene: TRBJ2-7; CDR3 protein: CASSQTSGRAYEQYF; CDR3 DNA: TGCGCCAGCAGCCAAACTAGCGGGAGGGCCTACGAGCAGTACTTC
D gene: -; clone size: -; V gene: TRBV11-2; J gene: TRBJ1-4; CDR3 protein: CASSLVGGANEKLFF; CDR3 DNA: TGTGCCAGCAGCTTAGTGGGAGGGGCTAATGAAAAACTGTTTTTT
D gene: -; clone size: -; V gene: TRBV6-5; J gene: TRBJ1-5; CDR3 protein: CASAETDFAWPQHF; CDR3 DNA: TGTGCCAGCGCCGAGACGGACTTCGCTTGGCCCCAGCATTTT
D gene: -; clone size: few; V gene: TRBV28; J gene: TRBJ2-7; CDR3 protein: CASSPGQSSYEQYF; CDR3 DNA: TGTGCCAGCAGTCCTGGACAGAGCTCCTACGAGCAGTACTTC
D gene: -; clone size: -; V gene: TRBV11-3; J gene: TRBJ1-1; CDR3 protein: CASSLLNTEAFF; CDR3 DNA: TGTGCCAGCAGCTTATTAAACACTGAAGCTTTCTTT
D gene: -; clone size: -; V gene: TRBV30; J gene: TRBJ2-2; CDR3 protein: CAWRSGTNTGELFF; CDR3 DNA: TGTGCCTGGAGGAGCGGAACGAACACCGGGGAGCTGTTTTTT
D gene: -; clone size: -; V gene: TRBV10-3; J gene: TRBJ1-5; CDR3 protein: CAISEGYGQPPQHF; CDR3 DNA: TGTGCCATCAGTGAGGGGTATGGGCAGCCGCCCCAGCATTTT
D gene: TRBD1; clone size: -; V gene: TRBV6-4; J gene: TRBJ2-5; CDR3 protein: CASSDWDRERLRETQYF; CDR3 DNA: TGTGCCAGCAGTGACTGGGACAGGGAGCGGCTTCGGGAGACCCAGTACTTC
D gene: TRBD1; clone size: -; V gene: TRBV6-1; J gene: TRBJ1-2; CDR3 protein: CASSEATGEYGYTF; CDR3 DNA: TGTGCCAGCAGTGAAGCGACAGGGGAGTATGGCTACACCTTC
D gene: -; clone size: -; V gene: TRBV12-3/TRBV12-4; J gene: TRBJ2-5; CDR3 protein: CASRADNQETQYF; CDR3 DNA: TGTGCCAGCAGGGCAGACAACCAAGAGACCCAGTACTTC